The entry that follows covers one T cell receptor (beta chain) sequence. This entry is derived from a study of cytomegalovirus exposure and HLA in healthy donors. There are 15 residues in the CDR3. The trim removed 6 bases at V and 7 bases at J, leaving 9 bases unmatched. The V gene's germline CDR1 is SNHLY and CDR2 FYNNEI. Data came from immunoSEQ multiplex PCR; TCRdb stores just in-frame clones and leaves some out. This table has around 300,000 clones, roughly 90% appearing once. This rearrangement joins TRBV2 to TRBJ2-7, with TRBD2 identical over 13 bases. This TCR was sampled from a woman aged 18-30 years in good health and CMV-seronegative. Sample: PBMCs. CDR3 protein: CASRGLAGSTFEQYF. CDR3 nucleotide sequence: TGTGCCAGCAGGGGACTAGCGGGATCTACGTTTGAGCAGTACTTC. Full variable domain (outside the CDR3, taken from reference TRBV2 and TRBJ2-7): EPEVTQTPSHQVTQMGQEVILRCVPISNHLYFYWYRQILGQKVEFLVSFYNNEISEKSEIFDDQFSVERPDGSNFTLKIRSTKLEDSAMYFCASRGLAGSTFEQYFGPGTRLTVT.